This entry features one T cell receptor (beta chain) sequence. During active infection, Seattle patients enrolled and were then monitored through disease. This specimen belongs to a study of blood T cell repertoires in COVID-19. On the study more broadly: PBMCs, B-cell-depleted T cells, or T cells provided the cDNA or gDNA that made up the material.

Only in-frame clones appear in the TCRdb table, and some are missing; sequencing was by immunoSEQ multiplex PCR. There are fewer than 250,000 clones in the sample; about 90% occur only once, and 0.82% lies in the top ten. Germline V gene sequence: CDR1 SGHRS, CDR2 YFSETQ. The CDR3 has 14 residues. The V end lost 3 bases, the J end lost 8 bases, and 17 bases lay between the germline ends. The sequencing sample was made of peripheral blood. The chain couples TRBV5-1 to TRBJ1-2; D perhaps matches TRBD1 (6 bases). This TCR derives from a man between 60 and 75 years old with COVID-19, enrolled during active disease. CDR3: CASSWVTGSNGYTF. Written as DNA, the CDR3 is TGCGCCAGCAGCTGGGTCACAGGGAGCAACGGCTACACCTTC.